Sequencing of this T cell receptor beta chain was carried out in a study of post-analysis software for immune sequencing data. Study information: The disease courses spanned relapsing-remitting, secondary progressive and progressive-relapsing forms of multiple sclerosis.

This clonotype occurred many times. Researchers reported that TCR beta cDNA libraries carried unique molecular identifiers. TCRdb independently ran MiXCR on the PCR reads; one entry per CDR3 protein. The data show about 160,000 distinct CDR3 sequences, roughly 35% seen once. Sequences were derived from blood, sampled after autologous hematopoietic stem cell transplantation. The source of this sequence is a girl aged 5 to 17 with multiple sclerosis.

DNA for the CDR3: TGCAGCGTTGGCTCACTAGTTAGCGAGCAGTACTTC. Its translation: CSVGSLVSEQYF. V gene TRBV29-1 combines with J gene TRBJ2-7; perhaps TRBD2 as D (5 bases). CDR1 and CDR2 from the germline V gene are SQVTM and ANQGSEA. The CDR3 totals 12 residues. Trimming took off 4 bases at V and 6 bases at J, with 13 bases between the two ends.